A selection of T cell receptor beta chains follows, all from one sample in a study of CD8 T cells in Susac syndrome. TCRdb re-analysed the immunoSEQ multiplex PCR reads in MiXCR, keeping a single row per CDR3 protein. The repertoire holds 300,000 to 350,000 distinct CDR3 sequences, just over 90% seen once, with 0.065% in the top ten. Sequencing used CD4+ T cells from PBMCs. Every receptor here comes from a human donor with multiple sclerosis. Each CDR3 is given with its conserved first and last residue. The D gene is left open where the match is weak. Only part of the rows carry a size: once, few, many, or a class if the clone is expanded.

D gene | J gene | CDR3 length | V gene | clone size | CDR3 protein | CDR3 DNA
- | TRBJ2-3 | 15 | TRBV19 | - | CASSINLGSGDTQYF | TGTGCCAGTAGTATAAATTTGGGAAGCGGAGATACGCAGTATTTT
- | TRBJ2-2 | 13 | TRBV7-3 | - | CASSVAYTGELFF | TGTGCCAGCTCCGTAGCCTATACCGGGGAGCTGTTTTTT
TRBD2 | TRBJ2-3 | 19 | TRBV20-1 | - | CSARAAGTSGRGGTDTQYF | TGCAGTGCTAGAGCGGCGGGTACTAGCGGGAGGGGAGGCACAGATACGCAGTATTTT
TRBD2 | TRBJ2-5 | 18 | TRBV20-1 | once | CSARGSPLSGAWPETQYF | TGCAGTGCTAGAGGGTCCCCCTTGAGCGGGGCGTGGCCGGAGACCCAGTACTTC
TRBD2 | TRBJ2-1 | 15 | TRBV2 | - | CASSVSSGTYNEQFF | TGTGCCAGCAGTGTTTCTAGCGGGACTTACAATGAGCAGTTCTTC
- | TRBJ1-1 | 15 | TRBV5-1 | - | CASSLEHGGNTEAFF | TGCGCCAGCAGCTTGGAACACGGGGGGAACACTGAAGCTTTCTTT
- | TRBJ2-7 | 15 | TRBV3-1 | few | CASSQGGEAPYEQYF | TGTGCCAGCAGCCAAGGTGGCGAAGCGCCCTACGAGCAGTACTTC
- | TRBJ1-1 | 14 | TRBV9 | - | CASNSGQMNTEAFF | TGTGCCAGCAACTCGGGGCAGATGAACACTGAAGCTTTCTTT
- | TRBJ2-5 | 14 | TRBV4-1 | - | CASSQVPLVHTQYF | TGCGCCAGCAGCCAAGTCCCGTTGGTACACACCCAGTACTTC
- | TRBJ1-4 | 15 | TRBV11-2 | - | CASSFRLGGREKLFF | TGTGCCAGCAGCTTCCGCCTAGGGGGGCGTGAAAAACTGTTTTTT
- | TRBJ1-1 | 14 | TRBV4-1 | - | CASSRDSFSTEAFF | TGCGCCAGCAGCCGCGACAGTTTTTCCACTGAAGCTTTCTTT
- | TRBJ2-7 | 14 | TRBV20-1 | - | CSASRETGVYEQYF | TGCAGTGCTTCTAGGGAAACCGGAGTCTACGAGCAGTACTTC
- | TRBJ2-1 | 16 | TRBV9 | - | CASSIQQELSYNEQFF | TGTGCCAGCAGCATCCAACAGGAACTTTCCTACAATGAGCAGTTCTTC
- | TRBJ1-1 | 14 | TRBV29-1 | once | CSVTAHPPSTEAFF | TGCAGCGTTACTGCCCATCCCCCCTCCACTGAAGCTTTCTTT
- | TRBJ1-3 | 14 | TRBV30 | - | CASTTEPSGNTIYF | TGTGCCTCCACGACAGAGCCCTCTGGAAACACCATATATTTT